This entry lists 22 T cell receptor beta chains sequenced from one sample in a study of regulatory T cells in long-lasting Graves disease. Assembly of TCR beta libraries relied on iRepertoire HTBI primers together with Arm-PCR of CDR3 regions. TCRdb recomputed calls from the multiplex PCR reads with MiXCR, one row per CDR3 protein. The profile covers 400,000 to 500,000 distinct CDR3 sequences, with 14% appearing a single time and roughly 18% taken by the ten largest. Noted time point: newly diagnosed GD, antithyroid drugs for less than 3 months. Making the TCR library involved RNA that had been extracted from PBMCs. In addition, the sample was reused for a study of T cells in Graves' hyperthyroidism and ophthalmopathy.

This specimen was peripheral blood mononuclear cells (PBMCs), taken at new diagnosis, from a patient treated with antithyroid drugs. These receptors originate from a woman aged 50 to 65 with Graves disease.

This clonotype was counted ten times or more. This chain joins TRBV7-9 and TRBJ2-7, with D uncertain. V was cut by 4 bases and J by 4 bases, with 8 bases left in between. Per germline, CDR1 SEHNR and CDR2 FQNEAQ (reference sequence). The CDR3 extends over 12 amino acids. The CDR3: CASSSTAYEQYF. CDR3 sequence (DNA): TGTGCCAGCAGCTCTACAGCTTACGAGCAGTACTTC.

This clonotype was seen repeatedly, ten times or more. The CDR3 coding sequence is TGTGCCAGCAGTTATTTCCCGGGACAGGTGACAGATACGCAGTATTTT. It encodes CASSYFPGQVTDTQYF. The chain employs TRBV27 and TRBJ2-3; 8 nucleotides align to TRBD1. Germline V lookup: CDR1 MNHEY, CDR2 SMNVEV (reference sequence). The ends lost 4 bases at V and 3 bases at J; junction bases unmatched: 9. This CDR3 is built from 16 residues.

A few counts support this clonotype. The J gene is TRBJ2-5, the V gene TRBV7-9, with 9 positions matching TRBD2. V was clipped by 0 bases and J by 2 bases; unmatched bases: 7. The CDR3 is 17 residues long. CDR1 and CDR2 from the germline V gene are SEHNR and FQNEAQ (reference sequence). The CDR3 reads CASSLAGSGSHQETQYF. The CDR3 DNA reads as TGTGCCAGCAGCTTAGCGGGTAGCGGGAGTCATCAAGAGACCCAGTACTTC.

The chain employs TRBV9 and TRBJ2-3; D assignment may be TRBD1 or TRBD2 (6 bases each). The J call may not be correct, given that the DNA end is closer to TRBJ2-5. CDR1 SGDLS and CDR2 YYNGEE come from the germline V gene. The CDR3 is 17 amino acids. CDR3 sequence: CASSLRGGQGIGETQYF. Written as DNA, the CDR3 is TGTGCCAGCAGCCTCCGTGGGGGGCAAGGGATAGGAGAGACCCAGTACTTC.

This clonotype was seen at least ten times. The chain is built from TRBV28 and TRBJ2-7, with 10 bases lining up with TRBD1. Germline V gene lookup returns CDR1 MDHEN and CDR2 SYDVKM. The J segment lost 1 base and the V segment lost 7 bases, leaving 10 bases of the junction unmatched. CDR3 size: 16 residues. The CDR3 spells CASTPGGTGVSYEQYF. The CDR3 DNA reads TGTGCCAGCACCCCGGGAGGGACAGGGGTTTCCTACGAGCAGTACTTC.

This clonotype was detected many times. The gene calls are TRBV28 and TRBJ2-3; the D gene is possibly TRBD2 (6 bases). The V end was cut by 2 bases, the J end by 6 bases, with 15 bases between. Germline-derived CDR1 and CDR2 are MDHEN and SYDVKM. CDR3 length: 15 residues. CDR3 amino acids: CASSLGSGTSDTQYF. The CDR3 coding sequence is TGTGCCAGCAGTTTAGGGAGCGGAACTAGCGATACGCAGTATTTT.

Comments on this clonotype: A read error may explain this, as a much larger clone is one base away. This chain joins TRBV20-1 and TRBJ2-7; 13 positions match TRBD2. The germline CDR1 and CDR2 sequences are DFQATT and SNEGSKA (reference sequence). The V and J ends lost 6 bases and 5 bases, in that order; junction bases with no gene match: 19. This CDR3 comprises 18 residues. Here the CDR3 DNA reads TGCAGTGCCCCCCCCCCACTAGCGGGAGGGCCTATAACCCACGAGCAGTACTTC. Its protein is CSAPPPLAGGPITHEQYF.

Many counts were recorded for this clonotype. V usage is TRBV20-1 and J usage is TRBJ2-1; 11 bases match TRBD1. The CDR3 has 15 residues. With 3 bases clipped from V and 6 bases from J, the junction kept 7 bases outside the gene matches. From germline, CDR1 is DFQATT and CDR2 SNEGSKA (reference sequence). This CDR3 is CSARTRDRGINEQFF. As DNA, the CDR3 is TGCAGTGCTAGGACTAGGGACAGGGGGATCAATGAGCAGTTCTTC.

This chain uses TRBV18 with TRBJ1-4, with D possibly TRBD1 on 6 matching bases. The CDR3 loop spans 15 amino acids. Germline V CDR1 and CDR2: KGHSH, LQKENI. Trimming removed 3 bases from V and 4 bases from J, with 12 bases in between. The CDR3 reads CASSPTTGYNEKLFF. The CDR3 DNA is TGTGCCAGCTCACCGACGACAGGATATAATGAAAAACTGTTTTTT.

CDR3 loop: CASSGQGAEAFF. The CDR3 nucleotides read TGTGCCAGCAGTGGACAGGGTGCTGAAGCTTTCTTT. The rearrangement uses TRBV2 and TRBJ1-1; 7 bases are shared with TRBD1. The CDR3 runs 12 residues. Per germline, CDR1 SNHLY and CDR2 FYNNEI. J lost 6 bases, V lost 4 bases, and 2 bases had no gene match. Full variable domain (missing parts from reference TRBV2 and TRBJ1-1): EPEVTQTPSHQVTQMGQEVILRCVPISNHLYFYWYRQILGQKVEFLVSFYNNEISEKSEIFDDQFSVERPDGSNFTLKIRSTKLEDSAMYFCASSGQGAEAFFGQGTRLTVV.

The chain joins TRBV7-6 to TRBJ1-5; no clear D. The length of the CDR3 is 15 residues. Trimming took off 5 bases at V and 5 bases at J, with 16 bases between the two ends. The V gene's germline CDR1 is SGHVS and CDR2 FNYEAQ. The CDR3 nucleotides read TGTGCCAGCAGCGACGGGGAGGGTGTCGATCAGCCCCAGCATTTT. It is translated as CASSDGEGVDQPQHF.

This clonotype has a count of ten or more. The rearrangement uses TRBV27 and TRBJ2-2; 7 bases are a match to TRBD1. Germline CDR1 reads MNHEY; CDR2 reads SMNVEV (reference sequence). The trim removed 6 bases at V and 2 bases at J, leaving 6 bases unmatched. There are 15 residues in the CDR3. The DNA of the CDR3 is TGTGCCAGCAGCCGGACAGGCTTTAACACCGGGGAGCTGTTTTTT. Amino acids: CASSRTGFNTGELFF.

The CDR3: CASSVVGTGEQYF. CDR3 DNA: TGTGCCAGCAGCGTAGTCGGGACGGGCGAGCAGTACTTC. The chain couples TRBV9 to TRBJ2-7; D may be TRBD1 or TRBD2 (5 bases each). CDR1 and CDR2 (germline): SGDLS, YYNGEE. V gave up 0 bases and J gave up 6 bases, with 10 bases separating them. The CDR3 is made up of 13 amino acids.

Ten or more counts support this clonotype. The chain has TRBV28 and TRBJ2-7; 7 nucleotides agree with TRBD1. The J segment lost 3 bases and the V segment lost 5 bases, leaving 1 base of the junction unmatched. CDR1 is MDHEN, CDR2 SYDVKM, per germline. This CDR3 has 12 amino acids. The DNA for the CDR3 is TGTGCCAGCAGTCACAGGGGCTACGAGCAGTACTTC. It encodes CASSHRGYEQYF.

There are many counts of this clonotype. The V and J genes are TRBV11-2 and TRBJ2-1, with unresolved D. This CDR3 region has 14 residues. In germline, CDR1 is SGHAT, CDR2 FQNNGV. Trimming pared 1 base from V and 7 bases from J, leaving 11 bases between. The CDR3 DNA reads as TGTGCCAGCAGCTTAGGAGACGCTCTTAATGAGCAGTTCTTC. Amino acids: CASSLGDALNEQFF.

This clonotype came up many times. The chain joins TRBV12-3 or TRBV12-4 to TRBJ2-3; TRBD2 matches at 11 bases. After removal of 3 bases from V and 10 bases from J, the junction contained 9 bases not matched to a gene. This CDR3 spans 15 amino acids. CDR3 nucleotides: TGTGCCAGCAGTTTTGGGCGACTAGCGGGATTAGCGCAGTATTTT. As protein: CASSFGRLAGLAQYF.

The V gene is TRBV6-2 or TRBV6-3, the J gene TRBJ2-1; weak D call: TRBD1 (6 bases). The CDR3 runs 13 residues. The ends were cut back, 4 bases at V and 10 bases at J, with 14 bases in the middle. Germline assignment: CDR1 MNHEY and CDR2 SVGEGT. CDR3 DNA: TGTGCCAGCAGTTGGGAACAGGGCCTAGAGCAGTTCTTC. Protein sequence: CASSWEQGLEQFF.

This clonotype was detected many times. The J gene is TRBJ2-7, the V gene TRBV11-2; 7 bases fit TRBD2. This CDR3 is built from 16 residues. Losses at the gene ends were 1 base for V and 0 bases for J; bases not matched to a gene: 6. The germline gives CDR1 SGHAT, CDR2 FQNNGV. The CDR3: CASSLVGGSYSYEQYF. The CDR3 DNA reads TGTGCCAGCAGCTTAGTCGGGGGGTCTTACTCCTACGAGCAGTACTTC.

This chain connects TRBV4-1 to TRBJ2-1; 7 bases align to TRBD1. V was pared by 0 bases and J by 10 bases, with 12 bases of the junction left unmatched. This CDR3 contains 16 residues. Germline CDR1 MGHRA, CDR2 YSYEKL. The CDR3 spells CASSQDPGTETYEQFF. CDR3 in DNA: TGCGCCAGCAGCCAAGACCCCGGGACAGAGACCTACGAGCAGTTCTTC.

The chain recombines TRBV5-1 with TRBJ2-4; TRBD2 matches at 14 bases. Germline CDR1 and CDR2: SGHRS and YFSETQ. Unmatched junction bases numbered 8, after V lost 4 bases and J lost 11 bases. This CDR3 region has 15 residues. CDR3 loop: CASSPDPGLAGVQYF. The CDR3 region has the DNA TGCGCCAGCAGCCCCGATCCGGGACTAGCGGGGGTTCAGTACTTC.

The chain joins TRBV11-2 to TRBJ2-5, with unresolved D. The CDR3 has 14 residues. Germline V gene lookup returns CDR1 SGHAT and CDR2 FQNNGV. Trimming removed 1 base from V and 5 bases from J, with 11 bases in between. In nucleotides, the CDR3 is TGTGCCAGCAGCTTAGTACAGAGGAAGGAGACCCAGTACTTC. This sequence encodes CASSLVQRKETQYF.

Many counts were recorded for this clonotype. The rearrangement links TRBV28 to TRBJ2-1, with 7 positions matching TRBD2. CDR3 length: 13 residues. From germline, CDR1 is MDHEN and CDR2 SYDVKM. V lost 11 bases and J lost 0; bases outside the gene matches: 4. CDR3 bases: TGTGCCGGGGGGGGGGACTCCTACAATGAGCAGTTCTTC. It translates to CAGGGDSYNEQFF.